A selection of T cell receptor beta chains follows, all from one sample in a study of regulatory T cells in long-lasting Graves disease. TCRdb reanalysed the multiplex PCR reads using MiXCR and keeps one entry per CDR3 protein. Among 400,000 to 500,000 distinct CDR3 sequences, around 15% were seen once, and the ten largest hold approximately 12%. These data also formed part of another study, on T cells in Graves' hyperthyroidism and ophthalmopathy.

This sample comprised peripheral blood mononuclear cells (PBMCs), obtained at new diagnosis, from a patient treated with antithyroid drugs. All receptors derive from a woman aged 25 to 39 with Graves disease. Each CDR3 is given with its conserved first and last residue. A D gene is named only where the DNA matches it firmly. Some rows have no size entry. The others give once, few or many, or a class for an expanded clone.

D	size	V	J	CDR3	DNA
TRBD2	NA	TRBV10-3	TRBJ2-1	CAISRAGPYNEQFF	TGTGCCATCAGCAGAGCGGGGCCCTACAATGAGCAGTTCTTC
TRBD2	many	TRBV28	TRBJ2-5	CASSWGSTSGTETQYF	TGTGCCAGCAGTTGGGGATCCACTAGCGGGACGGAGACCCAGTACTTC
TRBD2	many	TRBV15	TRBJ2-1	CATSGTSVYNEQFF	TGTGCCACCTCCGGGACTAGCGTTTACAATGAGCAGTTCTTC
NA	NA	TRBV12-3/TRBV12-4	TRBJ2-4	CASSFGGRGIQYF	TGTGCCAGCAGTTTTGGGGGTAGGGGCATTCAGTACTTC
TRBD1	few	TRBV29-1	TRBJ2-7	CSAKPGQGAHEQYF	TGCAGCGCAAAACCGGGACAGGGGGCCCACGAGCAGTACTTC
NA	few	TRBV7-2	TRBJ1-1	CASSSSRGKTNTEAFF	TGTGCCAGCAGCTCTAGTCGAGGGAAGACGAACACTGAAGCTTTCTTT
NA	few	TRBV20-1	TRBJ2-4	CSAPDLAQRDIQYF	TGCAGTGCTCCCGATCTGGCCCAGCGGGACATTCAGTACTTC
NA	many	TRBV11-3	TRBJ2-7	CASSLGVSEQYF	TGTGCCAGCAGCTTGGGGGTCTCCGAGCAGTACTTC
TRBD2	few	TRBV14	TRBJ2-7	CASSQERGGRLAGLSYEQYF	TGTGCCAGCAGCCAAGAGAGAGGTGGGAGACTAGCGGGATTATCCTACGAGCAGTACTTC
TRBD2	NA	TRBV19	TRBJ2-7	CASSIDATSTSGGSYEQYF	TGTGCCAGTAGTATAGACGCCACCTCCACTAGCGGTGGGTCCTACGAGCAGTACTTC
NA	once	TRBV11-2	TRBJ2-5	CASSSDFPETQYF	TGTGCCAGCAGCTCGGACTTCCCAGAGACCCAGTACTTC
NA	many	TRBV2	TRBJ2-3	CASSGGTTSTDTQYF	TGTGCCAGCAGTGGAGGGACGACTAGCACAGATACGCAGTATTTT
NA	many	TRBV3-1	TRBJ2-1	CASSRTNEQFF	TGTGCCAGCAGCCGAACCAATGAGCAGTTCTTC
NA	many	TRBV28	TRBJ1-1	CASSLHRMNTEAFF	TGTGCCAGCAGTTTGCACAGGATGAACACTGAAGCTTTCTTT
TRBD2	NA	TRBV24-1	TRBJ2-5	CATSDLGLESQETQYF	TGTGCCACCAGTGATCTCGGACTAGAATCTCAAGAGACCCAGTACTTC
TRBD1	many	TRBV5-1	TRBJ2-3	CASSLQPGQGTDTQYF	TGCGCCAGCAGTTTGCAACCGGGACAGGGTACAGATACGCAGTATTTT
TRBD2	NA	TRBV5-1	TRBJ2-7	CASSLRAGGGPEQYF	TGCGCCAGCAGCTTGAGGGCGGGAGGCGGCCCAGAGCAGTACTTC
NA	many	TRBV5-6	TRBJ1-2	CASRQTGHYGYTF	TGTGCCAGCAGACAGACAGGACACTATGGCTACACCTTC
NA	NA	TRBV28	TRBJ1-1	CASIPPWGVNTEAFF	TGTGCCAGCATCCCACCGTGGGGGGTGAACACTGAAGCTTTCTTT
NA	many	TRBV18	TRBJ2-7	CASSPPGYGYEQYF	TGTGCCAGCTCACCACCGGGCTACGGCTACGAGCAGTACTTC
NA	NA	TRBV25-1	TRBJ2-5	CASSVTGNLETQYF	TGTGCCAGCAGTGTAACAGGGAATTTGGAGACCCAGTACTTC
TRBD1	many	TRBV5-1	TRBJ1-1	CASSTGTGVEAFF	TGCGCCAGCAGCACCGGGACAGGGGTTGAAGCTTTCTTT
TRBD2	NA	TRBV20-1	TRBJ2-4	CSANPMTSGRAKNIQYF	TGCAGTGCGAACCCCATGACTAGCGGGAGGGCCAAAAACATTCAGTACTTC
TRBD2	many	TRBV28	TRBJ2-3	CASRRTSGSSTDTQYF	TGTGCCAGCAGGCGGACTAGCGGCAGTAGCACAGATACGCAGTATTTT
NA	many	TRBV11-3	TRBJ1-1	CASSLGSANTEAFF	TGTGCCAGCAGCTTAGGGTCAGCGAACACTGAAGCTTTCTTT
NA	many	TRBV12-3/TRBV12-4	TRBJ2-7	CASSTTGDLVHEQYF	TGTGCCAGCAGTACTACAGGGGACTTGGTACACGAGCAGTACTTC
NA	many	TRBV28	TRBJ2-7	CASTPQEDYEQYF	TGTGCCAGCACCCCACAGGAGGATTACGAGCAGTACTTC
NA	NA	TRBV6-2/TRBV6-3	TRBJ2-7	CASSYDSRQYEQYF	TGTGCCAGCAGTTACGATTCGCGGCAATACGAGCAGTACTTC
NA	many	TRBV24-1	TRBJ2-3	CATSKGGTADTQYF	TGTGCCACCAGTAAAGGAGGGACCGCAGATACGCAGTATTTT
TRBD2	few	TRBV6-1	TRBJ2-1	CASEAGDRYNEQFF	TGTGCCAGTGAAGCGGGAGATCGATACAATGAGCAGTTCTTC
NA	few	TRBV14	TRBJ2-4	CASSHTNIQYF	TGTGCCAGCAGCCACACGAACATTCAGTACTTC
TRBD1	many	TRBV20-1	TRBJ1-5	CSARGPPGGRPMDSNQPQHF	TGCAGTGCTAGAGGGCCGCCAGGGGGCCGACCAATGGATAGCAATCAGCCCCAGCATTTT
TRBD1	many	TRBV6-1	TRBJ2-2	CASSQHWDRGAWELFF	TGTGCCAGCAGTCAACACTGGGACAGGGGAGCTTGGGAGCTGTTTTTT
NA	many	TRBV2	TRBJ2-1	CASRWGPRNNEQFF	TGTGCCAGCAGATGGGGCCCGAGGAACAATGAGCAGTTCTTC
TRBD1	NA	TRBV28	TRBJ1-1	CASRWGQQNTEAFF	TGTGCCAGCAGATGGGGACAGCAGAACACTGAAGCTTTCTTT
NA	many	TRBV7-9	TRBJ2-5	CASSLAPGVETQYF	TGTGCCAGCAGCTTAGCCCCAGGAGTGGAGACCCAGTACTTC
NA	many	TRBV2	TRBJ2-3	CASSERERAADTQYF	TGTGCCAGCAGTGAACGCGAGCGGGCCGCAGATACGCAGTATTTT
NA	many	TRBV20-1	TRBJ2-1	CSARVLAEYNEQFF	TGCAGTGCTAGAGTTTTAGCGGAGTACAATGAGCAGTTCTTC
TRBD1	few	TRBV27	TRBJ1-2	CASSGGQGYGYTF	TGTGCCAGCAGTGGGGGACAGGGTTATGGCTACACCTTC
TRBD2	few	TRBV12-3/TRBV12-4	TRBJ2-1	CASTPTGGGSSNEQFF	TGTGCCAGCACTCCTACCGGGGGGGGGAGCAGCAATGAGCAGTTCTTC
NA	few	TRBV7-8	TRBJ1-5	CASSTAGTSNQPQHF	TGTGCCAGCAGCACGGCAGGGACATCAAATCAGCCCCAGCATTTT
NA	NA	TRBV6-1	TRBJ1-6	CASSSGNSYNSPLHF	TGTGCCAGCAGCTCCGGGAACTCCTATAATTCACCCCTCCACTTT
NA	many	TRBV7-9	TRBJ2-5	CASSLADSRFETQYF	TGTGCCAGCAGCTTAGCGGATAGTAGATTCGAGACCCAGTACTTC
TRBD2	many	TRBV20-1	TRBJ2-1	CSARARGELAGVGNEQFF	TGCAGTGCTAGAGCTCGAGGGGAACTAGCGGGAGTGGGCAATGAGCAGTTCTTC
TRBD1	few	TRBV5-1	TRBJ2-7	CASSGEQGRSYEQYF	TGCGCCAGCAGCGGAGAACAGGGGAGATCCTACGAGCAGTACTTC
NA	few	TRBV10-2	TRBJ2-1	CASSERQINEQFF	TGCGCCAGCAGTGAGAGACAGATCAATGAGCAGTTCTTC
TRBD2	many	TRBV6-9	TRBJ2-7	CASSSGTSDSYEQYF	TGTGCCAGCAGTTCCGGGACTAGCGACTCCTACGAGCAGTACTTC
TRBD2	many	TRBV20-1	TRBJ2-3	CSAATSLTAQYF	TGCAGTGCTGCGACTAGCTTGACCGCGCAGTATTTT
TRBD1	NA	TRBV19	TRBJ1-2	CASSSRTGGPINYGYTF	TGTGCCAGTAGTTCACGGACAGGGGGGCCAATTAACTATGGCTACACCTTC
TRBD2	many	TRBV20-1	TRBJ2-7	CSAPRTSGADYEQYF	TGCAGTGCTCCCCGGACTAGCGGGGCAGACTACGAGCAGTACTTC
TRBD1	many	TRBV7-9	TRBJ2-2	CASSVYIGQVGTGELFF	TGTGCCAGCAGCGTATATATCGGACAGGTCGGCACCGGGGAGCTGTTTTTT